The 31 T cell receptor beta chains below were found in one sample sequenced in a study of T cells in Graves' hyperthyroidism and ophthalmopathy. The TCR beta CDR3 regions underwent amplification using RNA transcripts as the source. Researchers ran a first-round RT-PCR on the TCR CDR3 using the HTBI primer set. TCRdb itself ran the multiplex PCR reads through MiXCR, one entry per CDR3 protein. This sample carries 300,000 to 450,000 distinct CDR3 sequences, around a quarter of them seen once, and the ten largest clones take more than 60%. Sequenced sample: blood. The receptors stem from a man aged 45-65 years with Graves' hyperthyroidism.

The rearrangement uses TRBV19 and TRBJ1-5; no firm D call. This CDR3 spans 13 amino acids. The germline V and J ends were trimmed by 2 bases and 3 bases, with 5 bases remaining between them. Germline lookup yields CDR1 LNHDA and CDR2 SQIVND (reference sequence). The CDR3 DNA reads as TGTGCCAGTAGTATACGGAACAATCAGCCCCAGCATTTT. Translating gives CASSIRNNQPQHF. The whole variable domain, remainder taken from reference TRBV19 and TRBJ1-5, is DGGITQSPKYLFRKEGQNVTLSCEQNLNHDAMYWYRQDPGQGLRLIYYSQIVNDFQKGDIAEGYSVSREKKESFPLTVTSAQKNPTAFYLCASSIRNNQPQHFGDGTRLSIL.

This chain joins TRBV6-2 or TRBV6-3 and TRBJ2-3; 10 bases are shared with TRBD2. Germline trimming cut 5 bases from V and 2 bases from J; bases unmatched to any gene: 10. Germline CDR1 reads MNHEY; CDR2 reads SVGEGT. There are 17 residues in the CDR3. Here the CDR3 reads CASSAGRTSGLTDTQYF. As DNA, the CDR3 is TGTGCCAGCAGTGCTGGGAGGACTAGCGGCCTCACAGATACGCAGTATTTT.

Note on this clonotype: Germline is not matched at one junction end, which may reflect a read error. The J gene is TRBJ2-7, the V gene TRBV7-8; no clear D. Germline assignment: CDR1 SGHVS and CDR2 FQNEAQ. The CDR3 is made up of 19 amino acids. The CDR3 region is CASSQEVRLSRVRSYEQYF. The CDR3 DNA follows: TGCGCCAGCAGCCAAGAGGTCAGACTTAGTCGAGTCAGATCCTACGAGCAGTACTTC.

The chain uses TRBV28 and TRBJ1-2, with D perhaps matching TRBD1 (6 bases). V lost 6 bases to trimming and J lost 1 base, with 15 bases between them. CDR3 length: 15 residues. The germline gives CDR1 MDHEN, CDR2 SYDVKM. In nucleotides, the CDR3 is TGTGCCAGCAGGTCGCGGGGGCTTCTTAACTATGGCTACACCTTC. Its translation: CASRSRGLLNYGYTF.

In this sample, this clonotype turned up a few times. V gene TRBV7-9 combines with J gene TRBJ1-1, with 7 bases that match TRBD1. Germline V gene lookup returns CDR1 SEHNR and CDR2 FQNEAQ (reference sequence). Trimming at V came to 1 base and at J to 6 bases, leaving 2 bases not matched to a gene. The CDR3 has 13 amino acids. The DNA for the CDR3 is TGTGCCAGCAGCTTAGAGGGGACAGCTGAAGCTTTCTTT. Amino acid sequence: CASSLEGTAEAFF.

The sample holds a few counts of this clonotype. The chain combines TRBV10-3 with TRBJ2-3; D may be TRBD2 (6 bases). Germline-derived CDR1 and CDR2 are ENHRY and SYGVKD. The V and J ends lost 3 bases and 6 bases respectively, with 19 bases between them. The CDR3 sequence is 16 residues long. The CDR3: CAISEPSGGNLDTQYF. The DNA of the CDR3 is TGTGCCATCAGTGAACCCAGCGGAGGGAACCTCGATACGCAGTATTTT.

This clonotype was detected only a few times. CDR3 bases: TGTGCCAGCAGTTGGACCGGGGACTTGTCCTACAATGAGCAGTTCTTC. Translation gives CASSWTGDLSYNEQFF. The gene calls are TRBV6-1 and TRBJ2-1, with D maybe TRBD2 (6 bases). Trimming took 5 bases from V and 1 from J, leaving 15 bases between them. This CDR3 region has 16 residues. The germline V gene has CDR1 MNHNS and CDR2 SASEGT.

This clonotype was seen repeatedly, ten times or more. The chain couples TRBV3-1 to TRBJ2-5; D gene uncertain. The CDR3 covers 13 residues. The V gene lost 1 base and the J gene lost 4 bases, with 7 bases spanning the gap. Germline assignment: CDR1 LGHDT and CDR2 YNNKEL (reference sequence). The CDR3 DNA sequence: TGTGCCAGCAGCCAAGGCCCCGGAGAGACCCAGTACTTC. Translated, it gives CASSQGPGETQYF.

This clonotype came up many times. This chain uses TRBV12-3 or TRBV12-4 with TRBJ2-7, with 8 bases lining up with TRBD2. V gave up 2 bases and J gave up 4 bases; unmatched junction bases: 7. CDR3 length equals 15 residues. For the CDR3, the DNA is TGTGCCAGCAGTTTAACGGGAGGGGTAAGGTACGAGCAGTACTTC. This translates into CASSLTGGVRYEQYF.

In this sample, this clonotype turned up many times. The DNA for the CDR3 is TGTGCCAGCAGCTTAAATTCCTTGGCAGGGCATACGCAGTATTTT. This codes for CASSLNSLAGHTQYF. The J gene is TRBJ2-3, the V gene TRBV7-3; possibly TRBD1 for D (5 bases). V shed 1 base and J shed 7 bases, with 15 bases lying between them. CDR3 length equals 15 residues. Germline V gives CDR1 SGHTA, CDR2 FQGTGA.

This clonotype was recorded at least ten times. This chain links TRBV11-2 with TRBJ2-1; 7 bases align to TRBD1. The CDR3 runs to 13 residues. After removal of 4 bases from V and 4 bases from J, the junction contained 1 base not matched to a gene. Looked up from germline, CDR1 is SGHAT and CDR2 is FQNNGV. CDR3 loop: CASSWGQYNEQFF. CDR3 in DNA: TGTGCCAGCAGCTGGGGACAGTACAATGAGCAGTTCTTC.

The sample holds many counts of this clonotype. This sequence joins TRBV2 and TRBJ2-1, with 8 nucleotides matching TRBD1. With V trimmed by 7 bases and J by 5 bases, 4 bases remained unmatched. Germline CDR1 is SNHLY and CDR2 is FYNNEI. CDR3 length: 13 residues. The DNA for the CDR3 is TGTGCCAGCACCCGGGACAGGAACAATGAGCAGTTCTTC. Protein product: CASTRDRNNEQFF.

This clonotype was detected ten times or more. The chain uses TRBV28 and TRBJ1-1; D not resolved. V was trimmed by 7 bases and J by 4 bases, leaving 19 bases between them. The CDR3 consists of 15 residues. The V gene's germline CDR1 is MDHEN and CDR2 SYDVKM. The CDR3 protein is CASTRRTPWSTEAFF. CDR3 in DNA: TGTGCCAGCACCCGCCGAACCCCTTGGAGCACTGAAGCTTTCTTT.

This clonotype was counted many times. The CDR3 nucleotides are TGTGCCAGCAGCTTATCTAGCGGAGAGACCCAGTACTTC. The encoded protein is CASSLSSGETQYF. The V gene is TRBV5-5, the J gene TRBJ2-5, with TRBD2 matching 7 bases. From germline, CDR1 is SGHKS and CDR2 YYEKEE (reference sequence). The CDR3 covers 13 residues. V lost 2 bases and J lost 4; bases outside the gene matches: 2.

V and J are TRBV3-1 and TRBJ1-1; TRBD1 might be the D (5 bases). This CDR3 is 13 amino acids long. CDR1 is LGHDT, CDR2 YNNKEL, per germline (reference sequence). Deletions cut 2 bases from V and 7 bases from J, with 11 bases between. The CDR3 reads CASSQLITGEAFF. The CDR3 nucleotides read TGTGCCAGCAGCCAACTAATAACAGGTGAAGCTTTCTTT.

Ten or more counts support this clonotype. This chain connects TRBV6-5 to TRBJ1-2, with 7 bases that match TRBD1. Per the germline V gene, CDR1 is MNHEY and CDR2 is SVGAGI. This CDR3 region has 13 residues. V gave up 2 bases and J gave up 8 bases; unmatched junction bases: 5. The CDR3 protein is CASSYTGDHGYTF. The CDR3 DNA follows: TGTGCCAGCAGTTACACAGGGGATCACGGCTACACCTTC.

On this clonotype itself: This may arise from a read error, as a much more abundant clone is one base away. The chain combines TRBV13 with TRBJ2-1; 8 bases agree with TRBD2. CDR3 length equals 15 residues. The ends lost 2 bases at V and 4 bases at J; junction bases unmatched: 4. Germline V gene data show CDR1 as PRHDT and CDR2 as FYEKMQ (reference sequence). CDR3 coding DNA: TGTGCCAGCAGCTTAAATAGCGGGAAATACAATGAGCAGTTCTTC. Protein: CASSLNSGKYNEQFF.

The genes are TRBV4-1 and TRBJ2-1; 11 nucleotides align to TRBD2. The germline CDR1 and CDR2 sequences are MGHRA and YSYEKL. CDR3 length: 18 amino acids. V lost 4 bases to trimming and J lost 3 bases; unmatched junction nucleotides: 11. The CDR3 here is CASSLQMTSGTIYNEQFF. Written as DNA, the CDR3 is TGCGCCAGCAGCCTCCAGATGACTAGCGGGACTATCTACAATGAGCAGTTCTTC.

As DNA, the CDR3 is TGTGCCAGCAGCTCAACGGAGGGTTACAATGAGCAGTTCTTC. Its translation is CASSSTEGYNEQFF. The rearrangement links TRBV6-1 to TRBJ2-1, with D perhaps TRBD2 (6 bases). The CDR3 covers 14 residues. Between the trimmed V and J ends, which lost 6 bases and 4 bases, there was a span of 13 bases. Germline V gives CDR1 MNHNS, CDR2 SASEGT.

CDR3 in DNA: TGTGCCAGCAAGCCGGGGACTAGCGGGAGTTTAAATGAGCAGTTCTTC. Its protein is CASKPGTSGSLNEQFF. The V call is TRBV6-1, the J call TRBJ2-1, with 14 bases that match TRBD2. The CDR3 totals 16 residues. V lost 7 bases, J lost 7 bases, and 9 bases stayed unmatched. The germline CDR1 and CDR2 sequences are MNHNS and SASEGT.

The chain employs TRBV28 and TRBJ2-1; D gene ambiguous. Germline V CDR1 and CDR2: MDHEN, SYDVKM. Trimming shortened V by 6 bases and J by 13 bases, and 13 bases separated the two germline ends. CDR3 length: 11 residues. The CDR3 here is CASSALGDQFF. The CDR3 bases are TGTGCCAGCAGCGCCCTCGGCGACCAGTTCTTC.

This clonotype was seen a handful of times. V gene TRBV7-9 combines with J gene TRBJ2-1; 8 bases fit TRBD2. The CDR3 is made up of 15 amino acids. Looked up from germline, CDR1 is SEHNR and CDR2 is FQNEAQ (reference sequence). The junction had 7 bases not matched to a gene; V was cut back by 4 bases and J by 5 bases. CDR3 nucleotides: TGTGCCAGCAGCTCCGAGCGGGAGAGGAACAATGAGCAGTTCTTC. This sequence encodes CASSSERERNNEQFF.

This clonotype has more than one count but fewer than ten. The chain uses TRBV11-3 and TRBJ2-7, with D tentatively TRBD2 (6 bases). The germline CDR1 and CDR2 sequences are SGHNT and YENEEA. The CDR3 totals 15 residues. V was shortened by 5 bases and J by 2 bases, with 16 bases between the two germline ends. CDR3 region: CASSPPSVGAYEQYF. As DNA, the CDR3 is TGTGCCAGCAGCCCACCTAGCGTTGGGGCCTACGAGCAGTACTTC.

This clonotype was observed at least ten times. This sequence joins TRBV20-1 and TRBJ2-3, with D unresolved. Germline CDR1 and CDR2: DFQATT and SNEGSKA (reference sequence). The CDR3 loop spans 12 amino acids. V lost 4 bases, J lost 3 bases, and 8 bases lay in between. The CDR3 reads CSATPQTDTQYF. The CDR3 DNA reads TGCAGTGCTACACCTCAGACAGATACGCAGTATTTT.

This clonotype was seen a handful of times. The chain has TRBV5-1 and TRBJ2-5, with a weak D call TRBD1 (6 bases). V gave up 0 bases and J gave up 4 bases, with 13 bases separating them. Per germline, CDR1 SGHRS and CDR2 YFSETQ. The CDR3 spans 15 residues. CDR3 amino acids: CASSLAGQGRETQYF. CDR3 DNA: TGCGCCAGCAGCTTGGCCGGGCAGGGGCGAGAGACCCAGTACTTC.

This clonotype was observed a handful of times. The chain is built from TRBV6-1 and TRBJ2-7; D ambiguous. The V end was cut by 1 base, the J end by 2 bases, with 12 bases between. In germline, CDR1 is MNHNS, CDR2 SASEGT. This CDR3 has 15 amino acids. The CDR3 reads CASSEVPQPAYEQYF. The CDR3 nucleotides read TGTGCCAGCAGTGAAGTCCCCCAACCTGCCTACGAGCAGTACTTC.

This clonotype came up a few times. The V and J genes are TRBV5-1 and TRBJ2-7, with TRBD2 matching over 10 bases. V was pared by 0 bases and J by 3 bases, with 12 bases of the junction left unmatched. Germline V gene sequence: CDR1 SGHRS, CDR2 YFSETQ. CDR3 length: 18 amino acids. The CDR3 region has the DNA TGCGCCAGCAGCTTGGCCGCACTAGCGGGGTTTACTCGCTACGAGCAGTACTTC. As protein: CASSLAALAGFTRYEQYF.

This clonotype was seen more than once but under ten times. The rearrangement uses TRBV6-1 and TRBJ1-1; D uncertain. Germline CDR1 is MNHNS and CDR2 is SASEGT. This CDR3 comprises 14 residues. Deletions cut 8 bases from V and 1 base from J, with 14 bases between. CDR3 sequence (DNA): TGTGCCAGCTACCCCTATCAAAGGAACACTGAAGCTTTCTTT. Residues: CASYPYQRNTEAFF.

This clonotype was seen only a few times. The chain employs TRBV11-2 and TRBJ1-2; 8 positions agree with TRBD1. The CDR3 is made up of 14 amino acids. Germline trimming cut 0 bases from V and 5 bases from J; bases unmatched to any gene: 2. Germline CDR1 SGHAT, CDR2 FQNNGV. CDR3 amino acids: CASSLDTGGYGYTF. In nucleotides, the CDR3 is TGTGCCAGCAGCTTAGATACAGGGGGATATGGCTACACCTTC.

This chain links TRBV5-1 with TRBJ2-1; a possible D gene is TRBD2 (5 bases). Germline V CDR1 and CDR2: SGHRS, YFSETQ. The CDR3 sequence is 17 residues long. V lost 3 bases and J 2 bases, leaving 18 bases between the germline ends. Written as DNA, the CDR3 is TGCGCCAGCAGCTCTAAGGCGGACCGGGGTGCCTACAATGAGCAGTTCTTC. Its translation: CASSSKADRGAYNEQFF.

V usage is TRBV10-3 and J usage is TRBJ1-4; unclear D gene. This CDR3 contains 12 residues. V lost 0 bases and J lost 6, with 2 bases in between. Germline assignment: CDR1 ENHRY and CDR2 SYGVKD. CDR3 loop: CAISESYEKLFF. The CDR3 DNA sequence: TGTGCCATCAGTGAGTCGTATGAAAAACTGTTTTTT.